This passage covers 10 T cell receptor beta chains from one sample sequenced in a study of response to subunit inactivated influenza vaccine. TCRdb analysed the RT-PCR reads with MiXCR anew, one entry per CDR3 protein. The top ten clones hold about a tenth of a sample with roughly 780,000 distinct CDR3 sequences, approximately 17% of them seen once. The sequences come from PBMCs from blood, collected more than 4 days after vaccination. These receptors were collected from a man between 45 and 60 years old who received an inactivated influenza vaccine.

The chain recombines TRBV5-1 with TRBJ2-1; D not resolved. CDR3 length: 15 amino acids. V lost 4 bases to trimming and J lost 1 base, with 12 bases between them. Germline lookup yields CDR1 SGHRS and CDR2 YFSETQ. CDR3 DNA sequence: TGCGCCAGCAGCAGACGGGCAGATTCCTACAATGAGCAGTTCTTC. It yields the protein CASSRRADSYNEQFF.

The CDR3 DNA follows: TGTGCCAGCAGCTTCCACAGGGCTCCTCAAGAGACCCAGTACTTC. It translates to CASSFHRAPQETQYF. The chain combines TRBV5-6 with TRBJ2-5, with D perhaps TRBD1 (6 bases). Germline-derived CDR1 and CDR2 are SGHDT and YYEEEE. Trimming removed 2 bases from V and 2 bases from J, with 13 bases in between. The CDR3 extends over 15 amino acids. Full variable domain (remainder filled in from reference TRBV5-6 and TRBJ2-5): DAGVTQSPTHLIKTRGQQVTLRCSPKSGHDTVSWYQQALGQGPQFIFQYYEEEERQRGNFPDRFSGHQFPNYSSELNVNALLLGDSALYLCASSFHRAPQETQYFGPGTRLLVL.

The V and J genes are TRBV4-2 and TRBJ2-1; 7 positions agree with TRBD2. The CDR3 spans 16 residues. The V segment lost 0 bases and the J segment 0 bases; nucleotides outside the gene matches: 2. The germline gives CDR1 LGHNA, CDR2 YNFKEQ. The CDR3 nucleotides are TGTGCCAGCAGCCAAGATACTAGCGTCTCCTACAATGAGCAGTTCTTC. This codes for CASSQDTSVSYNEQFF.

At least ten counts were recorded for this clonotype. CDR3 amino acids: CASRPAGGRETQYF. Written as DNA, the CDR3 is TGTGCCAGCAGACCAGCGGGAGGGCGGGAGACCCAGTACTTC. The chain carries TRBV12-3 or TRBV12-4 and TRBJ2-5; 10 bases match TRBD2. The CDR3 consists of 14 residues. Losses at the gene ends were 6 bases for V and 5 bases for J; bases not matched to a gene: 6.

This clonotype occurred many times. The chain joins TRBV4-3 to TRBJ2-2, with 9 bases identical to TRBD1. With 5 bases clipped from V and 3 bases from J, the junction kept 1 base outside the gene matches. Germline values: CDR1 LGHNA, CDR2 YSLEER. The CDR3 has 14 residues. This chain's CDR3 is CASSGDRDTGELFF. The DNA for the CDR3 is TGCGCCAGCAGCGGGGACAGGGACACCGGGGAGCTGTTTTTT.

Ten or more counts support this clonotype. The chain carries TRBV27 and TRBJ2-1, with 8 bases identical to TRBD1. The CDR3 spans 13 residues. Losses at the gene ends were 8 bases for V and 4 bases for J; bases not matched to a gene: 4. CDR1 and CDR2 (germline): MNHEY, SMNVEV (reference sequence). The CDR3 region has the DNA TGTGCCAGCCGGACAGGGTCTTACAATGAGCAGTTCTTC. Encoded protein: CASRTGSYNEQFF.

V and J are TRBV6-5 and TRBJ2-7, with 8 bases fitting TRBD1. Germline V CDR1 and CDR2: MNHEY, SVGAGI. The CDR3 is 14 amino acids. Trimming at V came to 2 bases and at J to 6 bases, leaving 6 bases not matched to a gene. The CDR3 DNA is TGTGCCAGCAGTTACCGACAGGGGTGGAGCGAGCAGTACTTC. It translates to CASSYRQGWSEQYF.

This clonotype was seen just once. Here the CDR3 reads CASTPIQGDGEQFF. The CDR3 bases are TGTGCCAGCACCCCTATACAGGGTGACGGTGAGCAGTTCTTC. The J gene is TRBJ2-1, the V gene TRBV7-8; D is perhaps TRBD1 (6 bases). With 7 bases removed from V and 9 bases from J, the gap between germline ends came to 19 bases. The V gene's germline CDR1 is SGHVS and CDR2 FQNEAQ. This CDR3 has 14 amino acids. The full variable domain, with the rest looked up from reference TRBV7-8 and TRBJ2-1, is GAGVSQSPRYKVAKRGQDVALRCDPISGHVSLFWYQQALGQGPEFLTYFQNEAQLDKSGLPSDRFFAERPEGSVSTLKIQRTQQEDSAVYLCASTPIQGDGEQFFGPGTRLTVL.

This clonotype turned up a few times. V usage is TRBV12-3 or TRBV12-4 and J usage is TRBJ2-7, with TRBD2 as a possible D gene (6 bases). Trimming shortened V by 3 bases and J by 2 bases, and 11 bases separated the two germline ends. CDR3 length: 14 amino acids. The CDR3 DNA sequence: TGTGCCAGCAGTTTGGAGGGCAGGGCCTACGAGCAGTACTTC. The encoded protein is CASSLEGRAYEQYF.

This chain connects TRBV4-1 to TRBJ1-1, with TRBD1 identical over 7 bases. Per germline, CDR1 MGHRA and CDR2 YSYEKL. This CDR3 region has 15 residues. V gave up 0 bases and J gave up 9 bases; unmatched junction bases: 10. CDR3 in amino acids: CASSQDRTGATQAFF. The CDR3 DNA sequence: TGCGCCAGCAGCCAAGATCGAACAGGGGCGACTCAAGCTTTCTTT.